These T cell receptor beta chains were read from a single sample in a study of T cell responses to AZD1222 COVID-19 vaccine. Produced via immunoSEQ multiplex PCR; TCRdb's table is partial and in-frame only. The data show 130,000 to 150,000 clones, 80% to 95% seen once. The sequencing here drew on peripheral blood, taken on day 0 of AZD1222 vaccination. The receptors originated from an adult in good health. Each CDR3 is given with its conserved first and last residue. A D gene is named only where the DNA matches it firmly. The size field is filled for only some rows; it gives once, few, many or a size class.

TRBJ2-1	TRBV11-1	once	-	TGTGCCAGCAGCTTAGAAGCGATGGGTAACAATGAGCAGTTCTTC	CASSLEAMGNNEQFF
TRBJ2-7	TRBV5-6	-	-	TGTGCCAGCAGAAATTCCAGGGGTGCCTACGAGCAGTACTTC	CASRNSRGAYEQYF
TRBJ2-5	TRBV10-3	-	-	TGTGCCATCAGTGGGTCGGGACATACTCAAGAGACCCAGTACTTC	CAISGSGHTQETQYF
TRBJ1-5	TRBV7-2	-	-	TGTGCCAGCAGCTTAGTTACCGGGAATAATCAGCCCCAGCATTTT	CASSLVTGNNQPQHF
TRBJ1-4	TRBV6-5	once	TRBD1	TGTGCCAGCAGCCGGGACAGGGGGCTAGATGAAAAACTGTTTTTT	CASSRDRGLDEKLFF
TRBJ2-3	TRBV11-2	-	-	TGTGCCAGCAGCCCCCCGTGGGGGCCAACAGATACGCAGTATTTT	CASSPPWGPTDTQYF
TRBJ1-2	TRBV18	-	TRBD1	TGTGCCAGCTCACCCTCGACAGGGGGAGAGGGGCATGGCTACACCTTC	CASSPSTGGEGHGYTF
TRBJ2-2	TRBV24-1	-	-	TGTGCCACCGCGGCAGCGCGAACCGGGGAGCTGTTTTTT	CATAAARTGELFF
TRBJ2-5	TRBV6-5	once	-	TGTGCCAGCAGTTACTCGAGGGGGGTTGGAGAGACCCAGTACTTC	CASSYSRGVGETQYF
TRBJ1-1	TRBV11-2	-	TRBD1	TGTGCCAGCAGCTCGGACAGGGGGCGGACTGAAGCTTTCTTT	CASSSDRGRTEAFF
TRBJ2-3	TRBV19	-	TRBD2	TGTGCCAGTAGTATTTTCAGGGGCGGACTGTATAGCGGGACTAGCACAGATACGCAGTATTTT	CASSIFRGGLYSGTSTDTQYF
TRBJ1-1	TRBV5-1	-	TRBD1	TGCGCCAGCAGCGGAGACAGGGTCGGGGAAGCTTTCTTT	CASSGDRVGEAFF
TRBJ2-1	TRBV19	-	TRBD2	TGTGCCAGTAGTATAGTTCCTAGCGGACTATACAATGAGCAGTTCTTC	CASSIVPSGLYNEQFF
TRBJ2-3	TRBV6-5	once	TRBD2	TGTGCCAGCAGTTACTCGGATAGCGGGAGAACGCAGTATTTT	CASSYSDSGRTQYF
TRBJ2-1	TRBV27	-	-	TGTGCCAGCAGTTTTCCGAGAGGTCGATACAATGAGCAGTTCTTC	CASSFPRGRYNEQFF
TRBJ2-1	TRBV9	-	-	TGTGCCAGCAGCCCCCTGGCAGGGGGGAGGGTCAATGAGCAGTTCTTC	CASSPLAGGRVNEQFF
TRBJ2-1	TRBV11-2	-	-	TGTGCCAGCTCCACAGGGGGGGGAAGCTCCTACAATGAGCAGTTCTTC	CASSTGGGSSYNEQFF
TRBJ1-5	TRBV10-3	-	TRBD1	TGTGCCATCAGTGAGGCGACAGGGAGCCAGCCCCAGCATTTT	CAISEATGSQPQHF
TRBJ2-6	TRBV24-1	-	-	TGTGCCACCAGTGATCGGCGGGACAATCGGGGGGCCAACGTCCTGACTTTC	CATSDRRDNRGANVLTF
TRBJ2-2	TRBV5-1	-	-	TGCGCCAGCAGGCTATTCGGAACAAACACCGGGGAGCTGTTTTTT	CASRLFGTNTGELFF
TRBJ1-5	TRBV29-1	-	TRBD1	TGCAGCGTTGGACAGGGGGCACAGCCCCAGCATTTT	CSVGQGAQPQHF
TRBJ1-6	TRBV5-1	once	-	TGCGCCAGCAGCCCCTCGCCGGGGTATAATTCACCCCTCCACTTT	CASSPSPGYNSPLHF